Listed below are T cell receptor beta chains from one sample, sequenced in a study of T cell responses to AZD1222 COVID-19 vaccine. Repertoires were generated with immunoSEQ multiplex PCR, while TCRdb's copy carries only in-frame clones and drops some. The table shows about 180,000 clones, with 80% to 95% occurring only once. Sequencing was performed on peripheral blood, taken 28 days after the second dose of the MenACWY control vaccine. Receptor source: an adult who received the MenACWY meningococcal vaccine as a control. CDR3s include the opening cysteine and the closing phenylalanine or tryptophan. The D gene is left open where the match is weak. Not all rows give a size; the values are once, few, many and, for expanded clones, a class.

TRBJ1-1,.,TRBV28,.,CASSLSRRDTEAFF,TGTGCCAGCAGTTTATCCAGGAGGGACACTGAAGCTTTCTTT
TRBJ2-2,TRBD2,TRBV5-1,.,CASYSSGGPNTGELFF,TGCGCCAGCTATTCTTCGGGGGGACCAAACACCGGGGAGCTGTTTTTT
TRBJ1-1,TRBD1,TRBV3-1/TRBV3-2,.,CASSQGTGKEAFF,TGTGCCAGCAGCCAAGGGACAGGGAAGGAAGCTTTCTTT
TRBJ1-1,.,TRBV19,.,CASSQAANTEAFF,TGTGCCAGTAGTCAGGCAGCGAACACTGAAGCTTTCTTT
TRBJ2-7,.,TRBV4-3,few,CASSQVQSREQYF,TGCGCCAGCAGCCAAGTCCAGTCGCGCGAGCAGTACTTC
TRBJ2-7,.,TRBV28,.,CASSSPGTLSYEQYF,TGTGCCAGCAGTTCCCCAGGGACTCTCTCCTACGAGCAGTACTTC
TRBJ1-5,TRBD1,TRBV3-1/TRBV3-2,.,CASSLRQGIRHF,TGTGCCAGCAGCCTTAGACAGGGGATCAGGCATTTT
TRBJ2-7,.,TRBV3-1/TRBV3-2,.,CASSQVSEQYF,TGTGCCAGCAGCCAAGTAAGCGAGCAGTACTTC
TRBJ1-1,.,TRBV2,.,CASSEVGGAVNTEAFF,TGTGCCAGCAGTGAAGTCGGGGGGGCGGTAAACACTGAAGCTTTCTTT
TRBJ1-6,TRBD1,TRBV6-4,.,CASRPDRGSSPLHF,TGTGCCAGCAGGCCGGACAGGGGAAGTTCACCCCTCCACTTT
TRBJ1-3,.,TRBV30,.,CAWSAGNTIYF,TGTGCCTGGAGCGCTGGAAACACCATATATTTT
TRBJ2-5,TRBD1,TRBV5-5,.,CASNLGQEETQYF,TGTGCCAGCAACCTCGGACAGGAAGAGACCCAGTACTTC
TRBJ1-1,TRBD1,TRBV5-4,once,CASSYPGQDEEAFF,TGTGCCAGCAGCTATCCGGGACAGGATGAAGAAGCTTTCTTT
TRBJ2-3,TRBD2,TRBV19,.,CASSIAGGFTDTQYF,TGTGCCAGTAGTATCGCGGGGGGATTCACAGATACGCAGTATTTT
TRBJ1-2,TRBD1,TRBV27,.,CASRYTGGHGYTF,TGTGCCAGCAGGTATACAGGGGGCCATGGCTACACCTTC
TRBJ1-3,TRBD1,TRBV27,.,CASSMGPGGTGNTIYF,TGTGCCAGCTCTATGGGTCCAGGGGGCACAGGAAACACCATATATTTT
TRBJ1-5,.,TRBV6-2/TRBV6-3,.,CASSYYQQQPQHF,TGTGCCAGCAGTTATTATCAACAGCAGCCCCAGCATTTT
TRBJ1-2,.,TRBV30,.,CAWSVPRELNYGYTF,TGTGCCTGGAGTGTACCTAGGGAACTAAACTATGGCTACACCTTC
TRBJ2-7,.,TRBV18,.,CASSTDTVSYEQYF,TGTGCCAGCTCAACGGACACGGTCTCCTACGAGCAGTACTTC
TRBJ2-7,.,TRBV7-2,.,CASSSQGPLTTYEQYF,TGTGCCAGCAGCTCCCAGGGGCCGCTCACGACCTACGAGCAGTACTTC
TRBJ1-1,.,TRBV5-6,.,CASSWMGGSSREAFF,TGTGCCAGCAGCTGGATGGGGGGCTCGAGCAGGGAGGCTTTCTTT
TRBJ2-7,.,TRBV28,.,CASSGASGYSYEQYF,TGTGCCAGCTCGGGGGCTAGCGGCTACTCCTACGAGCAGTACTTC
TRBJ1-2,TRBD1,TRBV19,once,CASSSPGTANYGYTF,TGTGCCAGTAGTAGTCCCGGGACAGCTAACTATGGCTACACCTTC
TRBJ1-5,.,TRBV3-1/TRBV3-2,.,CASSQDYGSDQPQHF,TGTGCCAGCAGCCAAGATTACGGCAGCGATCAGCCCCAGCATTTT
TRBJ2-7,TRBD2,TRBV3-1/TRBV3-2,.,CASSQQRGGLVEQYF,TGTGCCAGCAGCCAGCAGCGGGGGGGCCTGGTCGAGCAGTACTTC
TRBJ2-5,.,TRBV5-1,.,CASRAEPLAQETQYF,TGCGCCAGCAGGGCCGAACCATTAGCCCAAGAGACCCAGTACTTC
TRBJ2-1,TRBD2,TRBV28,.,CASRSGGTSGYNEQFF,TGTGCCAGCAGATCGGGAGGGACTAGCGGATACAATGAGCAGTTCTTC
TRBJ2-7,.,TRBV19,once,CASSTGSYEQYF,TGTGCCAGTAGTACTGGGTCGTACGAGCAGTACTTC